One sample yielded the 32 T cell receptor beta chains listed below, sequenced in a study of T cell changes during pregnancy in multiple sclerosis. Only in-frame clones appear in the TCRdb table, and some are missing; sequencing was by immunoSEQ multiplex PCR. The table lists more than 35,000 clones, about nine tenths of them singletons. Sample: CD4+ T cells from peripheral blood mononuclear cells, taken in the first trimester of pregnancy. These receptors originate from a female donor in good health, enrolled as a control in a pregnancy study.

This chain joins TRBV6-5 and TRBJ2-5; 8 nucleotides align to TRBD1. Unmatched junction bases numbered 7, after V lost 2 bases and J lost 5 bases. Germline CDR1 MNHEY, CDR2 SVGAGI. The CDR3 sequence is 15 residues long. DNA for the CDR3: TGTGCCAGCAGTTACGGAGGCAGGGGGCTGGAGACCCAGTACTTC. Translated, it gives CASSYGGRGLETQYF.

This chain uses TRBV14 with TRBJ2-5; the D gene is possibly TRBD2 (5 bases). This CDR3 is built from 15 residues. CDR1 and CDR2 from the germline V gene are SGHDN and FVKESK. Trimming removed 1 base at V and 5 bases at J, with 14 bases between. The CDR3 region is CASSQGTGVVETQYF. CDR3 coding DNA: TGTGCCAGCAGCCAAGGGACCGGGGTCGTGGAGACCCAGTACTTC.

V and J are TRBV4-2 and TRBJ1-2; tentative D call: TRBD1 (5 bases). The CDR3 length is 12 residues. V dropped 4 bases and J dropped 13 bases, with 16 bases sitting between them. Germline CDR1 reads LGHNA; CDR2 reads YNFKEQ. CDR3: CASSLEGRESTF. Written as DNA, the CDR3 is TGTGCCAGCAGCCTCGAGGGGAGGGAAAGCACCTTC.

This chain uses TRBV19 with TRBJ1-4; D gene ambiguous. Trimming pared 5 bases from V and 8 bases from J, leaving 15 bases between. The V gene's germline CDR1 is LNHDA and CDR2 SQIVND (reference sequence). CDR3 length equals 14 residues. The CDR3 region is CASSLVGLGEKLFF. CDR3 sequence (DNA): TGTGCCAGTAGTCTGGTTGGGTTGGGCGAAAAACTGTTTTTT.

This chain uses TRBV5-1 with TRBJ2-1; possible D gene TRBD2, 6 bases. Germline V gene data show CDR1 as SGHRS and CDR2 as YFSETQ. The CDR3 runs to 14 residues. The V end lost 2 bases, the J end lost 3 bases, and 9 bases lay between the germline ends. The CDR3 DNA follows: TGCGCCAGCAGCTTCCAAGCGGGCTACAATGAGCAGTTCTTC. Translating gives CASSFQAGYNEQFF.

The rearrangement uses TRBV19 and TRBJ1-2; D is undetermined. This CDR3 spans 17 amino acids. V lost 7 bases to trimming and J lost 4 bases, with 25 bases between them. Germline CDR1 and CDR2: LNHDA and SQIVND (reference sequence). The CDR3 loop reads CASTSFLRGTDPYGYTF. The CDR3 nucleotides read TGTGCCAGTACCTCCTTCTTACGGGGAACTGACCCCTATGGCTACACCTTC.

V and J are TRBV4-1 and TRBJ1-1; 10 positions match TRBD1. V dropped 6 bases and J dropped 4; count of bases not matched to a gene: 8. This CDR3 contains 15 residues. Germline lookup yields CDR1 MGHRA and CDR2 YSYEKL. CDR3 DNA: TGCGCCAGCAGTCCTAGGACAGGGGGGTTCACTGAAGCTTTCTTT. Translated, it gives CASSPRTGGFTEAFF.

J is TRBJ2-4 and V is TRBV19, with 7 bases lining up with TRBD1. The V gene end was trimmed by 4 bases and the J gene end by 5 bases; junction bases not matched to a gene: 5. The germline CDR1 and CDR2 sequences are LNHDA and SQIVND (reference sequence). The CDR3 extends over 14 amino acids. In nucleotides, the CDR3 is TGTGCCAGTAGTAGGCGAGACAGGGAAAACATTCAGTACTTC. Its translation is CASSRRDRENIQYF.

This chain connects TRBV19 to TRBJ1-1, with unresolved D. The CDR3 length is 18 residues. Trimming removed 0 bases at V and 0 bases at J, with 17 bases between. Germline CDR1 is LNHDA and CDR2 is SQIVND (reference sequence). The CDR3 reads CASSIDPRRQLLNTEAFF. CDR3 nucleotides: TGTGCCAGTAGTATAGATCCGAGGCGGCAGCTCCTGAACACTGAAGCTTTCTTT.

In the case of this clone: Sequence at one end of the junction differs from germline and may be a read error. The rearrangement joins TRBV7-7 to TRBJ1-5; D unresolved. There are 14 residues in the CDR3. Germline CDR1 reads SSHAT; CDR2 reads FNYEAQ (reference sequence). The DNA for the CDR3 is TGTGCTAGCAGCCCGCGTACGTCTGAGCGGCCCCAGCATTTT. Encoded protein: CASSPRTSERPQHF. Variable domain in full (rest from reference TRBV7-7 and TRBJ1-5): GAGVSQSPRYKVTKRGQDVTLRCDPISSHATLYWYQQALGQGPEFLTYFNYEAQPDKSGLPSDRFSAERPEGSISTLTIQRTEQRDSAMYRCASSPRTSERPQHFGDGTRLSIL.

This clone was picked up a small number of times. The chain couples TRBV7-2 to TRBJ1-6; D gene uncertain. This CDR3 is 15 amino acids long. In germline, CDR1 is SGHTA, CDR2 FQGNSA. V lost 5 bases and J 5 bases, leaving 13 bases between the germline ends. CDR3 residues: CASSPNAPDNSPLHF. CDR3 nucleotide sequence: TGTGCCAGCAGCCCCAACGCGCCGGATAATTCACCCCTCCACTTT.

The chain recombines TRBV9 with TRBJ2-1; D possibly corresponds to TRBD1 (6 bases). The CDR3 sequence is 14 residues long. Germline CDR1 reads SGDLS; CDR2 reads YYNGEE. Trimming shortened V by 4 bases and J by 4 bases, and 12 bases separated the two germline ends. In nucleotides, the CDR3 is TGTGCCAGCAGCCCAACCGACAGGTACAATGAGCAGTTCTTC. This sequence encodes CASSPTDRYNEQFF.

This clone was picked up a small number of times. The chain couples TRBV27 to TRBJ2-7, with a tentative D call TRBD1 (6 bases). The length of the CDR3 is 16 residues. Trimming left V 9 bases short and J 4 bases short, with 25 bases between. Germline V gene lookup returns CDR1 MNHEY and CDR2 SMNVEV (reference sequence). The CDR3 region has the DNA TGTGCCAGTACTACTACAAGCAGGGGCTTGGGGTACGAGCAGTACTTC. As protein: CASTTTSRGLGYEQYF.

The V and J genes are TRBV4-3 and TRBJ2-1; D ambiguous. Germline assignment: CDR1 LGHNA and CDR2 YSLEER. With 0 bases removed from V and 10 bases from J, the gap between germline ends came to 7 bases. This CDR3 has 12 amino acids. This CDR3 is CASSQDLGEQFF. Written as DNA, the CDR3 is TGCGCCAGCAGCCAAGACCTCGGGGAGCAGTTCTTC.

The chain carries TRBV4-3 and TRBJ1-1; 8 nucleotides line up with TRBD1. Per the germline V gene, CDR1 is LGHNA and CDR2 is YSLEER. The V and J ends lost 1 base and 7 bases, in that order; junction bases with no gene match: 8. There are 15 residues in the CDR3. CDR3 in amino acids: CASSQVGQGAFEAFF. As DNA, the CDR3 is TGCGCCAGCAGCCAAGTAGGGCAGGGGGCTTTTGAAGCTTTCTTT.

CDR3 sequence (DNA): TGCGCCAGCAGCCATTCGACTAGCTCCACAGATACGCAGTATTTT. As protein: CASSHSTSSTDTQYF. The chain uses TRBV4-3 and TRBJ2-3; 7 bases line up with TRBD2. The CDR3 has 15 residues. The V gene end was trimmed by 3 bases and the J gene end by 2 bases; junction bases not matched to a gene: 5. CDR1 is LGHNA, CDR2 YSLEER, per germline.

The chain has TRBV27 and TRBJ2-7, with a weak D call TRBD2 (5 bases). The CDR3 has 13 residues. Germline CDR1 reads MNHEY; CDR2 reads SMNVEV (reference sequence). CDR3 in DNA: TGTGCATCCGGAGGTGGGGAATTCTACGAGCAGTACTTC. Protein: CASGGGEFYEQYF.

V usage is TRBV19 and J usage is TRBJ1-4, with 7 nucleotides matching TRBD1. With 6 bases clipped from V and 5 bases from J, the junction kept 6 bases outside the gene matches. CDR1 is LNHDA, CDR2 SQIVND, per germline (reference sequence). The CDR3 runs to 14 residues. The CDR3 bases are TGTGCCAGTAGCTTCAGGGGGATAAATGAAAAACTGTTTTTT. The encoded protein is CASSFRGINEKLFF.

This rearrangement joins TRBV11-2 to TRBJ1-5, with 7 bases identical to TRBD1. Per germline, CDR1 SGHAT and CDR2 FQNNGV. V dropped 3 bases and J dropped 7; count of bases not matched to a gene: 3. CDR3 size: 13 residues. The CDR3: CASSLTGKQPQHF. The CDR3 DNA is TGTGCCAGCAGCTTGACAGGGAAACAGCCCCAGCATTTT.

The rearrangement uses TRBV5-4 and TRBJ2-4, with TRBD1 as a possible D gene (6 bases). V shed 0 bases and J shed 1 base, with 14 bases lying between them. Looked up from germline, CDR1 is SGHNT and CDR2 is YYREEE (reference sequence). CDR3 size: 17 residues. CDR3 nucleotides: TGTGCCAGCAGCTTGGATCGGGCAGGGGAGGCCAAAAACATTCAGTACTTC. Translating gives CASSLDRAGEAKNIQYF.

V is TRBV28 and J is TRBJ1-1; weak D call: TRBD1 (6 bases). The CDR3 extends over 13 amino acids. The ends were cut back, 4 bases at V and 3 bases at J, with 9 bases in the middle. Germline CDR1 reads MDHEN; CDR2 reads SYDVKM. This CDR3 reads CASSSGHHTEAFF. The DNA of the CDR3 is TGTGCCAGCAGTTCGGGACACCACACTGAAGCTTTCTTT. Drawing the rest from reference TRBV28 and TRBJ1-1, the complete variable domain is DVKVTQSSRYLVKRTGEKVFLECVQDMDHENMFWYRQDPGLGLRLIYFSYDVKMKEKGDIPEGYSVSREKKERFSLILESASTNQTSMYLCASSSGHHTEAFFGQGTRLTVV.

The V gene is TRBV6-6, the J gene TRBJ1-6; TRBD1 agrees at 7 bases. The CDR3 has 15 amino acids. J gave up 1 base and V 7 bases, and 4 bases lay outside the gene matches. Germline CDR1 is MNHNY and CDR2 is SVGAGI (reference sequence). CDR3 sequence: CASTEGASYNSPLHF. The CDR3 DNA is TGTGCCAGCACGGAGGGGGCTTCCTATAATTCACCCCTCCACTTT.

V gene TRBV4-3 combines with J gene TRBJ1-3; D is undetermined. Germline V gene data show CDR1 as LGHNA and CDR2 as YSLEER. The CDR3 covers 15 residues. Trimming shortened V by 4 bases and J by 4 bases, and 14 bases separated the two germline ends. The CDR3 protein is CASSRGRIEGNTIYF. The CDR3 bases are TGCGCCAGCAGCCGCGGGCGAATCGAGGGAAACACCATATATTTT.

This clone was detected only once. The chain carries TRBV7-9 and TRBJ1-4; the D is unclear. V was pared by 5 bases and J by 1 base, with 20 bases between. CDR3 size: 18 residues. The germline gives CDR1 SEHNR, CDR2 FQNEAQ (reference sequence). The CDR3 nucleotides read TGTGCCAGCAGCCCGGAGGTGTTGGGTCGAAGAACTAATGAAAAACTGTTTTTT. It yields the protein CASSPEVLGRRTNEKLFF.

The CDR3: CASSLAWDRRKTEAFF. DNA for the CDR3: TGTGCCAGCAGCTTAGCCTGGGACAGGCGGAAAACTGAAGCTTTCTTT. The chain carries TRBV7-2 and TRBJ1-1, with 8 bases aligning to TRBD1. Germline V CDR1 and CDR2: SGHTA, FQGNSA. The V and J ends lost 0 bases and 5 bases, in that order; junction bases with no gene match: 8. The CDR3 consists of 16 residues.

The chain links TRBV30 to TRBJ1-2; 8 positions agree with TRBD1. There are 14 residues in the CDR3. The V segment lost 3 bases and the J segment 7 bases; nucleotides outside the gene matches: 10. The germline V gene encodes CDR1 GTSNPN and CDR2 SVGIG (reference sequence). CDR3 DNA sequence: TGTGCCTGGAGATTCCTGACAGGGGAGAGTGGCTACACCTTC. Translated, it gives CAWRFLTGESGYTF.

This rearrangement joins TRBV18 to TRBJ2-5, with 7 bases identical to TRBD1. The germline CDR1 and CDR2 sequences are KGHSH and LQKENI. The trim removed 4 bases at V and 1 base at J, leaving 6 bases unmatched. The length of the CDR3 is 15 residues. This chain's CDR3 is CASSRDSARQETQYF. The CDR3 DNA sequence: TGTGCCAGCTCACGGGACAGCGCCCGCCAAGAGACCCAGTACTTC.

This chain uses TRBV10-3 with TRBJ2-5; TRBD1 matches at 7 bases. V shed 5 bases, J shed 3 bases, and the junction held 6 bases outside the gene matches. Germline assignment: CDR1 ENHRY and CDR2 SYGVKD. CDR3 length equals 14 residues. DNA for the CDR3: TGTGCCATCAGTAACAGACAGGGCGAAGAGACCCAGTACTTC. As protein: CAISNRQGEETQYF.

V gene TRBV5-8 combines with J gene TRBJ2-7; maybe TRBD1 (5 bases). Germline CDR1 is SGHTS and CDR2 is YDEGEE. The CDR3 contains 16 residues. With 4 bases removed from V and 0 bases from J, the gap between germline ends came to 17 bases. The CDR3 sequence: CASSGGMGPTSYEQYF. The CDR3 DNA reads as TGTGCCAGCAGCGGTGGGATGGGGCCGACCTCCTACGAGCAGTACTTC.

The V gene is TRBV6-6, the J gene TRBJ1-2; 7 bases agree with TRBD1. This CDR3 is 15 amino acids long. V was pared by 2 bases and J by 4 bases, with 7 bases of the junction left unmatched. Germline V gene sequence: CDR1 MNHNY, CDR2 SVGAGI (reference sequence). The CDR3 region has the DNA TGTGCCAGCAGTTACAAAGGAGAGGGGGCCTATGGCTACACCTTC. It is translated as CASSYKGEGAYGYTF.

This clone has more than one count but fewer than ten. The CDR3 is CASSPLPGQDSGYGYTF. CDR3 bases: TGTGCCAGCTCACCTCTTCCCGGACAGGATTCTGGGTATGGCTACACCTTC. The chain carries TRBV18 and TRBJ1-2, with 7 bases matching TRBD1. V dropped 3 bases and J dropped 5; count of bases not matched to a gene: 15. CDR3 length equals 17 residues. From germline, CDR1 is KGHSH and CDR2 LQKENI.

This sequence joins TRBV6-5 and TRBJ1-4, with D perhaps matching TRBD1 (5 bases). V was trimmed by 5 bases and J by 8 bases, leaving 15 bases between them. The germline V gene encodes CDR1 MNHEY and CDR2 SVGAGI. The CDR3 totals 14 residues. The CDR3 bases are TGTGCCAGCAGTCCCGCCGGGGGAGGCGAAAAACTGTTTTTT. Translation: CASSPAGGGEKLFF.